A single sample is the source of the 16 T cell receptor beta chains below, sequenced in a study of metastatic and nonmetastatic thyroid tumors. No treatment had been given to any patient before thyroid surgery. TCRdb used MiXCR to call clones anew from the PCR reads. The table records 53,000 or so clones, about 20% of them present only once. Sequenced sample: blood. The origin of the receptors is a female donor with papillary thyroid cancer or a benign thyroid nodule (not recorded which). Some clones in this sample may be carry-over from other donors' samples.

This clone was seen at least ten times. The chain employs TRBV28 and TRBJ2-3; TRBD2 might be the D (5 bases). The germline CDR1 and CDR2 sequences are MDHEN and SYDVKM. CDR3 length: 15 residues. The V end was cut by 8 bases, the J end by 0 bases, with 15 bases between. CDR3: CASRGSQRSTDTQYF. The CDR3 coding sequence is TGTGCCAGCCGAGGGAGTCAACGTAGCACAGATACGCAGTATTTT.

This clone showed up just a few times. This may be a read error, as it is one base from a much larger clone. V is TRBV11-1 and J is TRBJ1-2; 11 positions agree with TRBD1. This CDR3 has 16 amino acids. V was clipped by 7 bases and J by 0 bases; unmatched bases: 7. Germline CDR1 is SGHAT and CDR2 is FQDESV (reference sequence). The CDR3 protein is CASNRTGGFANYGYTF. Written as DNA, the CDR3 is TGTGCCAGCAACCGGACAGGGGGCTTCGCTAACTATGGCTACACCTTC.

This clone was observed many times. The chain recombines TRBV2 with TRBJ1-4, with D perhaps TRBD1 (6 bases). The germline CDR1 and CDR2 sequences are SNHLY and FYNNEI. V was cut by 1 base and J by 4 bases, with 16 bases left in between. This CDR3 is 17 amino acids long. CDR3 bases: TGTGCCAGCAGTGAAGAATTTGGGAGGGGGTTTAATGAAAAACTGTTTTTT. Translation: CASSEEFGRGFNEKLFF.

V is TRBV6-1 and J is TRBJ2-5; D is ambiguous. V shed 5 bases and J shed 0 bases, with 7 bases lying between them. The length of the CDR3 is 13 residues. The germline V gene encodes CDR1 MNHNS and CDR2 SASEGT. The chain's CDR3 is CASSLDYQETQYF. CDR3 nucleotide sequence: TGTGCCAGCAGTCTCGACTACCAAGAGACCCAGTACTTC.

Ten or more counts support this clone. CDR3 loop: CASGTSGDQETQYF. Written as DNA, the CDR3 is TGTGCCAGCGGGACTAGCGGGGACCAAGAGACCCAGTACTTC. V is TRBV6-1 and J is TRBJ2-5; 13 nucleotides match TRBD2. The CDR3 has 14 amino acids. The V segment lost 8 bases and the J segment 0 bases; nucleotides outside the gene matches: 0. In germline, CDR1 is MNHNS, CDR2 SASEGT.

As regards this clone: This may come from a read error, since a much larger clone is one base off. Other DNA sequences in the sample encode the same CDR3. The chain joins TRBV28 to TRBJ2-3; D unclear. The CDR3 is 13 residues long. V was pared by 4 bases and J by 4 bases, with 9 bases between. CDR1 and CDR2 from the germline V gene are MDHEN and SYDVKM. This CDR3 reads CASSYAVPDTQYF. In nucleotides, the CDR3 is TGTGCCAGCAGTTATGCAGTCCCAGATACGCAGTATTTT. Complete variable domain (other parts from reference TRBV28 and TRBJ2-3): DVKVTQSSRYLVKRTGEKVFLECVQDMDHENMFWYRQDPGLGLRLIYFSYDVKMKEKGDIPEGYSVSREKKERFSLILESASTNQTSMYLCASSYAVPDTQYFGPGTRLTVL.

The chain has TRBV20-1 and TRBJ2-5, with TRBD2 matching over 10 bases. CDR3 length: 15 amino acids. Germline V gene sequence: CDR1 DFQATT, CDR2 SNEGSKA (reference sequence). With V trimmed by 6 bases and J by 7 bases, 14 bases remained unmatched. The CDR3 here is CSATGTSALGGTQYF. The DNA for the CDR3 is TGCAGTGCAACCGGGACTAGCGCGTTAGGGGGGACCCAGTACTTC.

The CDR3 DNA is TGTGCCAGCGGCCCCGGGACAGGGTTCTATGGCTACACCTTC. Protein sequence: CASGPGTGFYGYTF. The chain links TRBV7-2 to TRBJ1-2, with 9 nucleotides matching TRBD1. Germline-derived CDR1 and CDR2 are SGHTA and FQGNSA. The CDR3 is 14 amino acids. V shed 8 bases, J shed 4 bases, and the junction held 8 bases outside the gene matches.

This clone was seen many times. The rearrangement uses TRBV19 and TRBJ2-7; D is perhaps TRBD1 or TRBD2 (5 bases each). V was cut by 3 bases and J by 0 bases, with 9 bases left in between. Germline V gives CDR1 LNHDA, CDR2 SQIVND (reference sequence). CDR3 length: 14 amino acids. CDR3 sequence: CASSMGTRSYEQYF. Written as DNA, the CDR3 is TGTGCCAGTAGTATGGGGACGCGCTCCTACGAGCAGTACTTC. The variable domain in full, with the rest retrieved from reference TRBV19 and TRBJ2-7, is DGGITQSPKYLFRKEGQNVTLSCEQNLNHDAMYWYRQDPGQGLRLIYYSQIVNDFQKGDIAEGYSVSREKKESFPLTVTSAQKNPTAFYLCASSMGTRSYEQYFGPGTRLTVT.

This clone was recorded at least ten times. This chain connects TRBV6-1 to TRBJ2-7, with D perhaps TRBD1 or TRBD2 (7 bases each). Between the trimmed V and J ends, which lost 8 bases and 5 bases, there was a span of 22 bases. In germline, CDR1 is MNHNS, CDR2 SASEGT. This CDR3 is built from 15 residues. CDR3 amino acids: CASWGGGRVYHEQYF. CDR3 nucleotides: TGTGCCAGCTGGGGAGGGGGCAGGGTCTACCACGAGCAGTACTTC.

The chain uses TRBV20-1 and TRBJ1-5; no firm D call. V shed 0 bases and J shed 5 bases, with 11 bases lying between them. In germline, CDR1 is DFQATT, CDR2 SNEGSKA (reference sequence). The CDR3 has 14 amino acids. The DNA for the CDR3 is TGCAGTGCTAGAGATCTGCGGTTGTATCAGCCCCAGCATTTT. Translation: CSARDLRLYQPQHF.

Ten or more counts support this clone. This chain connects TRBV12-3 or TRBV12-4 to TRBJ1-1; TRBD1 is a possible D gene (5 bases). Trimming pared 8 bases from V and 7 bases from J, leaving 14 bases between. The length of the CDR3 is 12 residues. Here the CDR3 reads CASGLGTNEAFF. The CDR3 DNA sequence: TGTGCCAGCGGGTTGGGGACGAATGAAGCTTTCTTT.

This clone was detected many times. In nucleotides, the CDR3 is TGTGCCACCCCGATCCCGACTAGCGGGAGGACGAACACCGGGGAGCTGTTTTTT. This sequence encodes CATPIPTSGRTNTGELFF. This chain uses TRBV24-1 with TRBJ2-2; 13 positions agree with TRBD2. The CDR3 runs to 18 residues. Germline V gene sequence: CDR1 KGHDR, CDR2 SFDVKD. Unmatched junction bases numbered 9, after V lost 9 bases and J lost 0 bases.

A remark on this clone: The junction and the germline gene differ at one end; a read error may be behind it. The CDR3 spells CANSLHPNSYEQSF. The CDR3 coding sequence is TGTGCCAACAGCCTACACCCGAACAGCTACGAGCAGTCCTTC. The gene calls are TRBV6-1 and TRBJ2-7; no firm D call. Germline loops: CDR1 MNHNS, CDR2 SASEGT. The CDR3 is 14 amino acids.

This clone was picked up many times. The gene calls are TRBV5-1 and TRBJ1-1; D gene unclear. The V gene's germline CDR1 is SGHRS and CDR2 YFSETQ. V lost 2 bases and J lost 4, with 12 bases in between. CDR3 length equals 14 residues. The CDR3 sequence: CASSFDPEATEAFF. DNA of the CDR3: TGCGCCAGCAGCTTTGACCCAGAGGCCACTGAAGCTTTCTTT.

This clone was seen repeatedly, ten times or more. The chain links TRBV5-1 to TRBJ2-7; D is unclear. The CDR3 is 15 residues long. In germline, CDR1 is SGHRS, CDR2 YFSETQ. Trimming pared 4 bases from V and 4 bases from J, leaving 18 bases between. Here the CDR3 reads CASSPSPGRDYEQYF. The CDR3, as DNA: TGCGCCAGCAGCCCCTCCCCCGGCAGAGATTACGAGCAGTACTTC.